The sequence of this T cell receptor (beta chain) was determined in a study of OX40 agonist ivuxolimab in advanced cancers. Study findings and constraints: CD4+ and CD8+ T cells in blood underwent clonal expansion by week 6 at 0.1 to 3.0 mg/kg. There were also nonresponders showing low normalized T-cell clonal expansion.

With respect to this clone: Its cognate antigen is unknown.

The protocol was immunoSEQ multiplex PCR, while the TCRdb copy is restricted to in-frame clones and leaves out a portion. Among 55,000 to 70,000 clones, less than 90% were seen once, and the ten largest hold over 0.45%. CDR3 length: 15 amino acids. The germline V gene encodes CDR1 LGHNA and CDR2 YNFKEQ. J lost 7 bases, V lost 1 base, and 5 bases had no gene match. The TCR comes from an adult with an advanced solid tumor such as melanoma, head and neck, liver or kidney cancer. The chain is built from TRBV4-2 and TRBJ2-5; 11 nucleotides line up with TRBD2. The sample was CD4+ or CD8+ T cells sorted from blood, taken in a trial of the OX40 agonist ivuxolimab. CDR3 amino acids: CASSQVSGGAGTQYF. CDR3 nucleotides: TGTGCCAGCAGCCAAGTTAGCGGGGGGGCAGGGACCCAGTACTTC.